This T cell receptor (beta chain) was documented in a study of T-cell reconstitution after alpha-beta-depleted transplantation in children. V lost 4 bases and J lost 3, with 13 bases in between. The length of the CDR3 is 14 residues. Germline V gene data show CDR1 as MNHEY and CDR2 as SVGEGT. This clonotype was counted only a few times. Unique molecular identifiers were incorporated when the TCRbeta library was constructed. TCRdb reanalysed the PCR reads using MiXCR and keeps one entry per CDR3 protein. The table shows around 410,000 distinct CDR3 sequences, with roughly a tenth occurring only once. The sample here was PBMCs from the stem cell graft donor, taken from the stem cell graft. The gene calls are TRBV6-2 or TRBV6-3 and TRBJ2-7; D remains ambiguous. This sequence originates from a human donor who donated a stem cell graft to a child with acute myeloid leukemia. CDR3: CASSSRSSGYEQYF. Written as DNA, the CDR3 is TGTGCCAGCAGTTCACGGAGTTCGGGCTACGAGCAGTACTTC.